This record concerns one T cell receptor (beta chain) sequence. Looked up from germline, CDR1 is SGHAT and CDR2 is FQNNGV. The CDR3 is 12 amino acids. The V and J ends lost 2 bases and 14 bases respectively, with 10 bases between them. Per the original data handling: From reference gene primer amplification, estimates of nucleated cell counts were derived. Some clones are missing from TCRdb's copy, which holds only in-frame ones; the method was immunoSEQ multiplex PCR. For V, J and clone size, that table is used; D and trimming come from the DNA. This sample carries approximately 180,000 clones, over 80% of them seen once, and the ten largest clones take around 1.5%. The sample originates from a study of blood T cell repertoires in COVID-19.

Sequencing was performed on peripheral blood. The chain uses TRBV11-2 and TRBJ1-6; D ambiguous. This receptor was obtained from a woman in her 50s with acute or convalescent COVID-19. CDR3 sequence reads: CASSLNGRSLHF. The CDR3 DNA is TGTGCCAGCAGCTTAAACGGTCGGTCCCTCCACTTT.